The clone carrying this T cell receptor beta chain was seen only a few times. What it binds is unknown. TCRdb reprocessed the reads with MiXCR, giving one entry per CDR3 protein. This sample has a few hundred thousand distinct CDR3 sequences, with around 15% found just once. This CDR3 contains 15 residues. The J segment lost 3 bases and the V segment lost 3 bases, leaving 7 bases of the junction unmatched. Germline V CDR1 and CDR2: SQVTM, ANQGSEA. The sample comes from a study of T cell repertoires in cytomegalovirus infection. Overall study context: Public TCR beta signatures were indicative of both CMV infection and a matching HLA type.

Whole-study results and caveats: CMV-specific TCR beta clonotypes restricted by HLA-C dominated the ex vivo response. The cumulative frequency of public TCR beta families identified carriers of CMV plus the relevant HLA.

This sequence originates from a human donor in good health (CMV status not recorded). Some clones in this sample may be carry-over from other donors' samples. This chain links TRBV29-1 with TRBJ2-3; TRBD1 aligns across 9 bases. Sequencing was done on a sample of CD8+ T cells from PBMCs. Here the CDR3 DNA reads TGCAGCGTTGATGTTCAGGACAGGGGTACAGATACGCAGTATTTT. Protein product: CSVDVQDRGTDTQYF.